This T cell receptor beta chain derives from a study of human T cells and chemical hapten exposure. Study-wide context: 2% DPC applied to a 2 cm by 2 cm arm area sensitized donors.

Using its own MiXCR run on the RACE reads, TCRdb lists one record per CDR3 protein. Here the sample spans 95,000 to 150,000 distinct CDR3 sequences, about an eighth being singletons. V was pared by 5 bases and J by 2 bases, with 7 bases of the junction left unmatched. The CDR3 has 15 amino acids. Time point defined: patch test 1, 2 weeks after DPC sensitization. As for treatment: therapeutic diphenylcyclopropenone sensitization with weekly scalp DPC. This clonotype appeared many times. The V call is TRBV12-3 or TRBV12-4, the J call TRBJ2-3; the match to TRBD1 covers 7 bases. The sequencing used whole blood, collected in connection with sensitization to the hapten diphenylcyclopropenone (DPC). The origin of this receptor is a man in his late teens or twenties with alopecia areata. Some clones in this sample may be carry-over from other donors' samples. CDR3 nucleotides: TGTGCCAGCAGTCCGCCGGGACAGATCACAGATACGCAGTATTTT. Translation: CASSPPGQITDTQYF.